What follows describes a single T cell receptor beta chain. Its antigen has not been determined. No much larger clonotype is one base removed from it; base qualities were not supplied. The CDR3 runs 16 amino acids, cysteine and phenylalanine included. Here the CDR3 DNA is all that survives: 48 bases in frame from base 1. Germline trimming amounts to 4 bases on V and 3 bases on J, with 4 as the count of junction bases outside the gene matches. The germline V gene provides CDR1 SGHVS and CDR2 FNYEAQ. The time point label here, explained by the study, means: baseline before first vaccination. Vaccinee samples were obtained from the UK trials COV001 and COV002, which included a single-blind randomized controlled phase 2/3 trial of AZD1222 (ChAdOx1 nCoV-19) in healthy adults. Trial participant PBMC samples were collected at day 0 and day 28 after the second dose for TCRbeta chain sequencing. The record originates from a study of T cell responses to AZD1222 COVID-19 vaccine (dated by TCRdb to about 2021). Study-level background: AZD1222 recipients with second doses at about 4 weeks or about 12 weeks were pooled, because spike-specific TCR depth and breadth did not differ between schedules. Trial participants were enrolled by age into 18-55, 56-69 and 70-plus year subgroups, with roughly 160, 29 and 62 TCR-sequenced participants respectively. TCR sequencing covered over 230 trial participants: approximately 200 given two doses of AZD1222 and approximately 26 given two doses of MenACWY control vaccine. Points the paper makes about the study in general: Conclusions about previously exposed vaccinees are limited, since just six or seven AZD1222 recipients were seropositive for SARS-CoV-2 at baseline. Epitopes outside the regions mutated in the B.1.351 and B.1.1.7 variants were reportedly recognized by nearly half of the unique spike-specific TCRs. After two AZD1222 doses, spike-specific TCR breadth and depth were significantly higher than at day 0 and than in MenACWY recipients. The whole spike protein was spanned by vaccine-associated CD4 TCRs, and dominant responses were seen in regions 160-218 and 743-854. Because no samples from the day 14 peak response were available, repertoires could be characterized only after the peak T cell response. The 56-69-year group was small, and its depth increase did not reach significance, likely because of low power. Participants were mostly white British and included more females than males, and it was suggested by the authors that clonal diversity may have been underestimated.

The CDR3 regions of human TCRbeta chains were analyzed by immunosequencing. In the authors' own workflow: Repertoire TCRs were checked for matches against a reference library of SARS-CoV-2-specific TCRs that had been generated using the MIRA antigen-specificity platform. Breadth meant the fraction of unique TCRs that were SARS-CoV-2-associated, whereas depth meant the fraction of total T cells that were SARS-CoV-2-associated. Each spike-specific TCR was assigned to its reactive spike region and to a CD4 or CD8 class using the MIRA data. Log10-transformed breadth and depth values were compared by one-way ANOVA with Sidak's multiple comparisons tests. In its TCRdb copy, this immuneACCESS table keeps in-frame sequences only and misses some clones. Where compared with another copy, unresolved V genes explain less than half of these, and the others have no known cause. The V and J calls and clone size are taken from that table; D and trimming were inferred from the DNA. This sample gives 89,000 or so clones in total; roughly 85% of them show up just once. Clones ranked in the top ten supply about 7.7% of the sample.

Sequences were derived from peripheral blood, sampled on day 0 of AZD1222 vaccination. The sequence joins TRBV7-6 to TRBJ1-5; 12 nucleotides in the junction match TRBD1. This clonotype originated in an adult in good health. The CDR3 is CASSWGTGGDNQPQHF. The nucleotide sequence reads TGTGCCAGCAGCTGGGGGACAGGGGGCGACAATCAGCCCCAGCATTTT.